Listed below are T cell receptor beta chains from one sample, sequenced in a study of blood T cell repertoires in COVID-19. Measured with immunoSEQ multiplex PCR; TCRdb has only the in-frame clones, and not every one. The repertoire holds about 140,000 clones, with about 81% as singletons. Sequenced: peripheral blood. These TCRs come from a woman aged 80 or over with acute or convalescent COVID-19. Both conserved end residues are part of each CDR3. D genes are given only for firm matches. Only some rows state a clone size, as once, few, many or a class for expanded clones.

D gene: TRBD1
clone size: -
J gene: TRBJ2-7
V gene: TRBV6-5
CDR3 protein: CAHKTGGFSNEQYF
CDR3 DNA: TGTGCACACAAAACAGGGGGGTTTTCGAACGAGCAGTACTTC

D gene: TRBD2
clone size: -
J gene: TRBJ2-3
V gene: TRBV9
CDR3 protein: CASSVAGGGGDTQYF
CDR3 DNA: TGTGCCAGCAGCGTAGCGGGGGGGGGCGGAGATACGCAGTATTTT

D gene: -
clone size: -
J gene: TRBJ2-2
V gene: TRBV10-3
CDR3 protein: CATKTGWETGELFF
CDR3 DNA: TGTGCCACCAAAACAGGGTGGGAGACCGGGGAGCTGTTTTTT

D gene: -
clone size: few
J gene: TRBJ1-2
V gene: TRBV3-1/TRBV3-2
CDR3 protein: CASSRTTDISGGYTF
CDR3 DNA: TGTGCCAGCAGCCGGACCACGGACATCTCGGGTGGCTACACCTTC

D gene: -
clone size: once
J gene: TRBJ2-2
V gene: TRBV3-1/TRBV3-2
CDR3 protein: CASSQDSRDTGELFF
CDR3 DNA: TGTGCCAGCAGCCAAGATTCGAGGGACACCGGGGAGCTGTTTTTT

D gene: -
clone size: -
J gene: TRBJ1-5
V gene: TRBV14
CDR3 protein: CASSQDGWAGSNQPQHF
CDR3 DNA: TGTGCCAGCAGCCAAGATGGTTGGGCAGGTAGCAATCAGCCCCAGCATTTT

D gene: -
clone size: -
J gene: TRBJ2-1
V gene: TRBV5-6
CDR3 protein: CASSLSLGSSYNEQFF
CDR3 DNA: TGTGCCAGCAGCCTGTCTCTCGGTAGCTCCTACAATGAGCAGTTCTTC

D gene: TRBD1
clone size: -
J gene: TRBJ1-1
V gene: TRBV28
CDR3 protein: CASRYRGKITEAFF
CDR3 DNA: TGTGCCAGCAGGTACAGGGGGAAGATCACTGAAGCTTTCTTT

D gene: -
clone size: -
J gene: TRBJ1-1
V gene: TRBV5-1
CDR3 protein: CASSYGGSMNTEAFF
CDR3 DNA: TGCGCCAGCAGCTATGGGGGCAGTATGAACACTGAAGCTTTCTTT

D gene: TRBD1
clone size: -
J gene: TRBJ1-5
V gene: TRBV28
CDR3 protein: CASSILSGQALSNQPQHF
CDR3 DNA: TGTGCCAGCAGTATCTTGTCGGGACAGGCTTTGAGCAATCAGCCCCAGCATTTT

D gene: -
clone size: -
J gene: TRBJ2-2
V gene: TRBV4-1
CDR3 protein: CASSLEQMNTGELFF
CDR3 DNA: TGCGCCAGCAGCCTCGAACAGATGAACACCGGGGAGCTGTTTTTT

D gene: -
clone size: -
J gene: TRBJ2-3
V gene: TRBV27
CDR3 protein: CASSPVRADTQYF
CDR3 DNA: TGTGCCAGCAGCCCGGTTCGCGCAGATACGCAGTATTTT

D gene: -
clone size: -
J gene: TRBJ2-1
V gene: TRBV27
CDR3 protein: CATARILARGNNEQFF
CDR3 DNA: TGTGCCACTGCAAGGATCTTGGCACGGGGGAACAATGAGCAGTTCTTC

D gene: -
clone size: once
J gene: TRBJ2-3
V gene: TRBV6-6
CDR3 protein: CASSWITGEDDTQYF
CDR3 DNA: TGTGCCAGCAGTTGGATCACGGGAGAGGACGATACGCAGTATTTT

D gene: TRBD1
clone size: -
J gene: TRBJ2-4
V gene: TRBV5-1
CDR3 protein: CASSRGDRRNIQYF
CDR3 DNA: TGCGCCAGCAGCCGTGGGGACAGAAGAAACATTCAGTACTTC

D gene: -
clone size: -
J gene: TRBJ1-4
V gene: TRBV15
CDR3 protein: CATTFRHPNEKLFF
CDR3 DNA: TGTGCCACTACATTTAGACACCCTAATGAAAAACTGTTTTTT

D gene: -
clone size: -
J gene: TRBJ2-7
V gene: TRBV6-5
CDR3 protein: CASNTGAYEQYF
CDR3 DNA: TGTGCCAGCAATACCGGGGCCTACGAGCAGTACTTC

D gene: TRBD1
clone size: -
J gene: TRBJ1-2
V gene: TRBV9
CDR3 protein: CASSVSPNRGRAYGYTF
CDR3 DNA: TGTGCCAGCAGCGTCAGCCCTAACAGGGGGCGCGCCTATGGCTACACCTTC

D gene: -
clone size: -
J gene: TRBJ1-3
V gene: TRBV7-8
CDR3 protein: CASSSAAGGENTIYF
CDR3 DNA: TGTGCCAGCAGCTCCGCCGCGGGGGGAGAGAACACCATATATTTT

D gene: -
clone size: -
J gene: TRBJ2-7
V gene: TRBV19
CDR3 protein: CASSLAYSSYEQYF
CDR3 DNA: TGTGCCAGTAGTTTAGCTTATAGCTCCTACGAGCAGTACTTC

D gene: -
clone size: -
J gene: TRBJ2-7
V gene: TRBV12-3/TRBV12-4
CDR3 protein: CASSRRGSYEQYF
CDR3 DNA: TGTGCCAGCAGTCGCAGGGGTAGCTACGAGCAGTACTTC

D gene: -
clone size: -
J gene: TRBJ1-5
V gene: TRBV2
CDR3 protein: CASSEWASYQPQHF
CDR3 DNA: TGTGCCAGCAGTGAATGGGCCAGCTATCAGCCCCAGCATTTT